This T cell receptor (beta chain) derives from a study of shared clonotypes between healthy human individuals. Study context: Each donor's CD8 memory used one plate, CD8 naive two, each CD4 subset three.

Between the trimmed V and J ends, which lost 1 base and 4 bases, there was a span of 15 bases. The CDR3 loop spans 16 amino acids. Germline V gives CDR1 LNHNV, CDR2 YYDKDF (reference sequence). Study outcomes and limitations: The study found roughly 5% of naive CD4 clonotypes shared across a handful of donors. Relative to their counterparts shared across all four donors, non-shared clonotypes exhibited diminished generation probabilities.

Only one count was recorded for this clone. The target antigen is unknown. TCRdb's table, derived via immunoSEQ multiplex PCR, lists solely in-frame clones and lacks some. The profile shows some 580,000 clones, more than 95% of them singletons. The rearrangement links TRBV15 to TRBJ2-3, with a weak D call TRBD2 (6 bases). This clonotype was sampled from a woman in her thirties in good health. The sequenced material came from naive CD4+ T cells sorted from blood. Specified subset: CD45RA+ positively selected. DNA for the CDR3: TGTGCCACCAGCAGAGCCGAACTAGCACGGTCAGATACGCAGTATTTT. It translates to CATSRAELARSDTQYF.